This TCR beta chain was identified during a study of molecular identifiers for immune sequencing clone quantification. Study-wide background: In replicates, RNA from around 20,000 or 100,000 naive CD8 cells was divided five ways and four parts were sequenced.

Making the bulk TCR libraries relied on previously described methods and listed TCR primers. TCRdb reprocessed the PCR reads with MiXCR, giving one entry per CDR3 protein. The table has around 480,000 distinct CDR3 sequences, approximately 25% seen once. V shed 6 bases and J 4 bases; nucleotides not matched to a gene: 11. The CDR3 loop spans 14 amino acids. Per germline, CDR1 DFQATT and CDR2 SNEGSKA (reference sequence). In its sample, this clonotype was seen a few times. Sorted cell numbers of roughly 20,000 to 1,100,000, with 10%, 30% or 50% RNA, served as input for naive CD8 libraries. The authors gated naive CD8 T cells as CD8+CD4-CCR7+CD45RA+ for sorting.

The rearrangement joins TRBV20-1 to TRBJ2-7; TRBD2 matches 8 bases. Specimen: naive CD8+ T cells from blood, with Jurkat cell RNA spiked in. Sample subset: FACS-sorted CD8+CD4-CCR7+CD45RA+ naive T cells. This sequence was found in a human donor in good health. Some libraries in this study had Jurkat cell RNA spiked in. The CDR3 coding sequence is TGCAGTGCAACGACTAGCGACAAAAAATACGAGCAGTACTTC. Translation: CSATTSDKKYEQYF.